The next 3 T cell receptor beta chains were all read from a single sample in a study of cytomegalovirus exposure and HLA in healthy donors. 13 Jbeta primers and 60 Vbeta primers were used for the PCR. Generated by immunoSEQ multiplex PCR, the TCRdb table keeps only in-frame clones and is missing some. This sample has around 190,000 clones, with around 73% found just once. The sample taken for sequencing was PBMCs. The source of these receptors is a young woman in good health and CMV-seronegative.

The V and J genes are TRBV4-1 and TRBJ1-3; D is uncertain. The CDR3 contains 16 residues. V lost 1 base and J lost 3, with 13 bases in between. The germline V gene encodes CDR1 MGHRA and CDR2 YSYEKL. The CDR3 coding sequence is TGCGCCAGCAGCCAAGGTCGCGGTTTTGGTGGAAACACCATATATTTT. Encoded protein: CASSQGRGFGGNTIYF.

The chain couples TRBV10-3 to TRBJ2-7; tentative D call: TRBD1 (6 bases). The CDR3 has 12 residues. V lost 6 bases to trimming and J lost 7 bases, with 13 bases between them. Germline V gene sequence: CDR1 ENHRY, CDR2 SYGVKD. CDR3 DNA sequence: TGTGCCATCAGCCCCAGTCAGGGGGAGCAGTACTTC. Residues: CAISPSQGEQYF.

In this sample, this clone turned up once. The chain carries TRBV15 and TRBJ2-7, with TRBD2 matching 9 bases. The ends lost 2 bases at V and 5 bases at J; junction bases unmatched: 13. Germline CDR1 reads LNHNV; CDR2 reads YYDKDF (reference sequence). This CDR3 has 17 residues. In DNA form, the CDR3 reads TGTGCCACCAGCAGAACGATTAAGCGGGAGGTCCCCCACGAGCAGTACTTC. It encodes CATSRTIKREVPHEQYF. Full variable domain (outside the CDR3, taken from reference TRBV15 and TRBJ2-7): DAMVIQNPRYQVTQFGKPVTLSCSQTLNHNVMYWYQQKSSQAPKLLFHYYDKDFNNEADTPDNFQSRRPNTSFCFLDIRSPGLGDTAMYLCATSRTIKREVPHEQYFGPGTRLTVT.